The clone carrying this TCR beta chain was counted between two and nine times. Its antigen remains unknown. This sample is drawn from a study of response to subunit inactivated influenza vaccine. General study points: Authors suggested each seasonal influenza vaccination recruits few new T cells.

TCRdb re-called the RT-PCR reads with MiXCR, one entry per CDR3 protein. The table lists about 580,000 distinct CDR3 sequences, about 14% of them singletons. Germline V CDR1 and CDR2: SGHVS, FQNEAQ. Trimming shortened V by 0 bases and J by 14 bases, and 10 bases separated the two germline ends. The CDR3 has 11 residues. This chain connects TRBV7-8 to TRBJ2-5; D gene ambiguous. The sequence came from a man aged 50-60 years who received an inactivated influenza vaccine. Specimen: PBMCs from blood, collected 12 days after vaccination. The DNA of the CDR3 is TGTGCCAGCAGCTTAGCGCAGGAAAAATACTTC. It codes for CASSLAQEKYF. Full variable domain (outside the CDR3, taken from reference TRBV7-8 and TRBJ2-5): GAGVSQSPRYKVAKRGQDVALRCDPISGHVSLFWYQQALGQGPEFLTYFQNEAQLDKSGLPSDRFFAERPEGSVSTLKIQRTQQEDSAVYLCASSLAQEKYFGPGTRLLVL.